Presented here are 20 T cell receptor beta chains from one specimen sequenced in a study of T cells in Graves' hyperthyroidism and ophthalmopathy. There were TCR beta CDR3 regions amplified from RNA transcripts. HTBI primers were the set used in a first-round RT-PCR of the TCR CDR3. TCRdb recomputed calls from the multiplex PCR reads with MiXCR, one row per CDR3 protein. There are 730,000 or so distinct CDR3 sequences in the sample; approximately 18% occur only once, and over 15% lies in the top ten. The sequenced sample was blood. The receptors stem from a woman between 50 and 59 years old with Graves' hyperthyroidism that later progressed to Graves' ophthalmopathy.

The rearrangement uses TRBV18 and TRBJ1-2; tentative D call: TRBD1 (6 bases). CDR1 KGHSH and CDR2 LQKENI come from the germline V gene. There are 15 residues in the CDR3. V lost 5 bases to trimming and J lost 5 bases, with 18 bases between them. This CDR3 reads CASSAGQRIKYGYTF. The CDR3 DNA sequence: TGTGCCAGCTCAGCAGGACAGCGAATCAAGTATGGCTACACCTTC.

This clonotype has a handful of counts. The CDR3 sequence is CASRTSSGDFNTEAFF. CDR3 bases: TGTGCCAGCCGAACCTCGTCGGGGGATTTCAACACTGAAGCTTTCTTT. V usage is TRBV6-1 and J usage is TRBJ1-1; D might be TRBD1 (5 bases). This CDR3 has 16 amino acids. Germline V CDR1 and CDR2: MNHNS, SASEGT. The ends were cut back, 8 bases at V and 2 bases at J, with 21 bases in the middle.

This clonotype appeared a few times. The chain recombines TRBV19 with TRBJ2-2; perhaps D is TRBD1 or TRBD2 (6 bases each). This CDR3 spans 17 amino acids. V was cut by 3 bases and J by 1 base, with 15 bases left in between. Looked up from germline, CDR1 is LNHDA and CDR2 is SQIVND (reference sequence). CDR3 residues: CASSMAFGGQNTGELFF. CDR3 in DNA: TGTGCCAGTAGTATGGCCTTTGGGGGGCAGAACACCGGGGAGCTGTTTTTT.

The rearrangement joins TRBV7-2 to TRBJ2-2, with D perhaps being TRBD1 or TRBD2 (5 bases each). The germline gives CDR1 SGHTA, CDR2 FQGNSA. This CDR3 is 18 amino acids long. V was clipped by 4 bases and J by 3 bases, with 21 bases between them. This chain's CDR3 is CASSYRDQGLPDTGELFF. The CDR3 nucleotides are TGTGCCAGCAGCTACCGGGACCAAGGGCTACCGGACACCGGGGAGCTGTTTTTT.

This clonotype showed up many times. V gene TRBV3-1 combines with J gene TRBJ1-1; unclear D gene. Trimming stripped 3 bases from V and 2 bases from J, with 7 bases between. The CDR3 length is 13 residues. Germline V lookup: CDR1 LGHDT, CDR2 YNNKEL (reference sequence). DNA of the CDR3: TGTGCCAGCAGCCAGAAGTCCAACACTGAAGCTTTCTTT. Protein product: CASSQKSNTEAFF.

This clonotype was picked up many times. The CDR3 spells CSVDRGGTDTQYF. Here the CDR3 DNA reads TGCAGCGTCGACAGGGGGGGGACAGATACGCAGTATTTT. The chain employs TRBV29-1 and TRBJ2-3; 9 bases agree with TRBD1. Looked up from germline, CDR1 is SQVTM and CDR2 is ANQGSEA. CDR3 length equals 13 residues. J was trimmed by 3 bases and V by 6 bases; bases with no gene match: 4.

The sample holds a few counts of this clonotype. The junction departs from germline at one end; a sequencing error may be responsible. This rearrangement joins TRBV2 to TRBJ2-5; TRBD1 matches at 11 bases. Germline-derived CDR1 and CDR2 are SNHLY and FYNNEI. This CDR3 has 16 residues. CDR3 DNA: TGTGCCAGCAGCTCTGGGACAGGGGGTGTTGGAGAGACCCGGTACTTC. This translates into CASSSGTGGVGETRYF.

The chain combines TRBV6-2 or TRBV6-3 with TRBJ2-7; 9 positions agree with TRBD2. The CDR3 runs 14 residues. Germline V CDR1 and CDR2: MNHEY, SVGEGT. V dropped 2 bases and J dropped 6; count of bases not matched to a gene: 5. The CDR3 DNA reads as TGTGCCAGCAGTTACGGCGGGGGGGCGGGCGAGCAGTACTTC. Encoded protein: CASSYGGGAGEQYF.

The chain has TRBV5-4 and TRBJ1-3, with TRBD1 identical over 10 bases. CDR1 and CDR2 (germline): SGHNT, YYREEE (reference sequence). Losses at the gene ends were 2 bases for V and 2 bases for J; bases not matched to a gene: 4. The CDR3 runs 16 residues. In DNA, the CDR3 is TGTGCCAGCAGCTTAGCCGACAGGGGGCCTGGAAACACCATATATTTT. Its protein is CASSLADRGPGNTIYF. Supplemented by reference TRBV5-4 and TRBJ1-3, the full variable domain reads ETGVTQSPTHLIKTRGQQVTLRCSSQSGHNTVSWYQQALGQGPQFIFQYYREEENGRGNFPPRFSGLQFPNYSSELNVNALELDDSALYLCASSLADRGPGNTIYFGEGSWLTVV.

This clonotype has ten or more counts. The chain couples TRBV3-1 to TRBJ2-3; 10 bases map to TRBD1. Germline V gene lookup returns CDR1 LGHDT and CDR2 YNNKEL (reference sequence). The CDR3 consists of 15 residues. V was pared by 3 bases and J by 4 bases, with 4 bases of the junction left unmatched. This CDR3 is CASSQRTGGPDTQYF. The CDR3 nucleotides are TGTGCCAGCAGCCAGAGGACAGGGGGACCAGATACGCAGTATTTT.

The chain uses TRBV6-1 and TRBJ2-7; tentatively, D is TRBD1 (8 bases). Per germline, CDR1 MNHNS and CDR2 SASEGT. There are 14 residues in the CDR3. The CDR3 here is CGTGTTQNTYEQYF. CDR3 nucleotides: TGTGGGACAGGGACTACACAAAATACCTACGAGCAGTACTTC.

The chain carries TRBV7-2 and TRBJ2-3; D tentatively reads TRBD1 or TRBD2 (6 bases each). Trimming shortened V by 2 bases and J by 5 bases, and 17 bases separated the two germline ends. In germline, CDR1 is SGHTA, CDR2 FQGNSA. This CDR3 is 16 amino acids long. Here the CDR3 DNA reads TGTGCCAGCAGCTTATTTGGTGGGGGGCAGGGAGATACGCAGTATTTT. Residues: CASSLFGGGQGDTQYF.

This clonotype was counted a few times. The rearrangement joins TRBV12-3 or TRBV12-4 to TRBJ1-5, with 10 bases that match TRBD1. Trimming at V came to 6 bases and at J to 5 bases, leaving 7 bases not matched to a gene. The CDR3 length is 15 residues. CDR3 nucleotides: TGTGCCAGCAGAACCGGGACAGGGGCGCATCAGCCCCAGCATTTT. Its protein is CASRTGTGAHQPQHF.

Concerning this clonotype: A clone one base away is much larger, so this may be a read error. The gene calls are TRBV3-1 and TRBJ1-6, with TRBD1 matching over 8 bases. The germline V gene encodes CDR1 LGHDT and CDR2 YNNKEL (reference sequence). V shed 1 base, J shed 3 bases, and the junction held 5 bases outside the gene matches. This CDR3 has 17 amino acids. The CDR3 DNA follows: TGTGCCAGCAGCCAAGGTTTAACAGGGGGCTATAATTCACCCCTCCACTTT. It translates to CASSQGLTGGYNSPLHF.

In its sample, this clonotype was seen many times. The genes are TRBV5-6 and TRBJ2-5, with 9 positions matching TRBD1. J gave up 4 bases and V 4 bases, and 5 bases lay outside the gene matches. Germline V gene lookup returns CDR1 SGHDT and CDR2 YYEEEE. The CDR3 length is 14 residues. CDR3 in DNA: TGTGCCAGCAGCGCCGGGACAGGGCGAGAGACCCAGTACTTC. This gives the protein CASSAGTGRETQYF.

This clonotype came up many times. This rearrangement joins TRBV6-6 to TRBJ1-2, with D unclear. The CDR3 extends over 14 amino acids. CDR1 is MNHNY and CDR2 is SVGAGI in the germline V gene (reference sequence). With 0 bases removed from V and 3 bases from J, the gap between germline ends came to 8 bases. The CDR3 DNA sequence: TGTGCCAGCAGTTACTCGAGGGTTGACTATGGCTACACCTTC. Protein product: CASSYSRVDYGYTF.

This clonotype has a single count. This chain joins TRBV29-1 and TRBJ2-5; 9 bases map to TRBD2. The CDR3 contains 15 residues. Germline assignment: CDR1 SQVTM and CDR2 ANQGSEA. V was pared by 6 bases and J by 5 bases, with 13 bases of the junction left unmatched. CDR3 sequence: CSVVHRSGGVETQYF. CDR3 nucleotide sequence: TGCAGCGTAGTTCACCGTAGCGGGGGTGTTGAGACCCAGTACTTC.

The chain employs TRBV12-3 or TRBV12-4 and TRBJ1-2; 7 bases match TRBD1. Losses at the gene ends were 1 base for V and 8 bases for J; bases not matched to a gene: 7. The CDR3 runs to 14 residues. The CDR3 loop is CASSLERTGEGYTF. Here the CDR3 DNA reads TGTGCCAGCAGTTTAGAAAGAACAGGGGAGGGCTACACCTTC.

This chain joins TRBV27 and TRBJ2-2, with D possibly being TRBD1 or TRBD2 (6 bases each). The CDR3 loop spans 15 amino acids. CDR1 and CDR2 (germline): MNHEY, SMNVEV (reference sequence). Between the trimmed V and J ends, which lost 1 base and 3 bases, there was a span of 9 bases. The CDR3 protein is CASSLFGGHTGELFF. CDR3 DNA sequence: TGTGCCAGCAGTTTATTTGGGGGGCACACCGGGGAGCTGTTTTTT.

This clonotype was seen more than once but under ten times. The chain recombines TRBV10-3 with TRBJ1-1; possible D gene TRBD1, 6 bases. This CDR3 region has 13 residues. V dropped 6 bases and J dropped 4 bases, with 12 bases sitting between them. Germline CDR1 is ENHRY and CDR2 is SYGVKD. CDR3 loop: CAISRQAGTEAFF. CDR3 in DNA: TGTGCCATCAGCAGACAGGCGGGCACTGAAGCTTTCTTT.